This T cell receptor beta chain was sequenced in a study of blood T cell repertoires in COVID-19. Overall study context: Samples representing acute and convalescent COVID-19 were sourced from the United States, Italy and Spain. PBMCs, B-cell-depleted T cells, or T cells provided the cDNA or gDNA that made up the material.

Followed over time, Seattle patients had been enrolled while infection was active. The CDR3 runs to 13 residues. The V gene's germline CDR1 is MNHNY and CDR2 SVGAGI (reference sequence). V was clipped by 5 bases and J by 3 bases; unmatched bases: 3. Per the study methods: Scientists estimated how many nucleated cells there were by amplifying reference gene primers. Generated by immunoSEQ multiplex PCR, the TCRdb table keeps only in-frame clones and is missing some. From that table come the V and J calls and clone size; the DNA was used to work out D and trimming. The sample shows 350,000 to 450,000 clones, 75% to 90% of them seen only once.

This receptor was identified in a woman aged 60 to 75 with COVID-19, enrolled during active disease. The material sequenced was peripheral blood. This chain uses TRBV6-6 with TRBJ2-5; 7 nucleotides line up with TRBD1. The CDR3: CASSQGQKETQYF. The CDR3 nucleotides are TGTGCCAGCAGTCAGGGACAGAAAGAGACCCAGTACTTC.